This T cell receptor (beta chain) originates from a study of control samples from healthy donors and cancer patients. The junction had 6 bases not matched to a gene; V was cut back by 0 bases and J by 7 bases. The length of the CDR3 is 15 residues. The germline V gene encodes CDR1 SGDLS and CDR2 YYNGEE. Repertoires were generated with immunoSEQ multiplex PCR, while TCRdb's copy carries only in-frame clones and drops some. The table shows under 450,000 clones, with 80% to 95% occurring only once. The specimen sequenced was PBMCs. The chain carries TRBV9 and TRBJ2-1; TRBD2 matches at 8 bases. The sequence was collected from a man aged 35-49 years with head and neck cancer. This CDR3 is CASSVGGTRTNEQFF. The CDR3 DNA follows: TGTGCCAGCAGCGTAGGGGGGACTAGGACGAATGAGCAGTTCTTC.